This TCR beta chain was recorded in a study of blood T cell repertoires in COVID-19. The protocol was immunoSEQ multiplex PCR, while the TCRdb copy is restricted to in-frame clones and leaves out a portion. The table has about 250,000 clones, 84% seen once; the top ten hold 1.5% to 1.9%. Germline loops: CDR1 MNHEY, CDR2 SMNVEV (reference sequence). V trimming: 10 bases; J trimming: 2 bases; junction bases outside the gene matches: 5. The CDR3 spans 13 residues. This chain joins TRBV27 and TRBJ1-3; 7 nucleotides line up with TRBD1. This clonotype was sampled from a woman aged 40-49 years who had recovered from COVID-19. The sequenced sample consisted of peripheral blood. The CDR3 reads CATAGGTGNTIYF. CDR3 in DNA: TGTGCCACCGCAGGGGGGACTGGAAACACCATATATTTT.